These 27 T cell receptor beta chains came from one sample sequenced in a study of identical twins. TCRdb analysed the 5' RACE reads with MiXCR anew, one entry per CDR3 protein. The sample has a few hundred thousand distinct CDR3 sequences; just under 10% are singletons. The data also belong to a second study, concerning yellow fever vaccine responses in identical twins.

The source material was PBMCs. Every receptor here comes from a young woman in good health.

The chain joins TRBV29-1 to TRBJ2-2, with 11 bases fitting TRBD2. Unmatched junction bases numbered 4, after V lost 7 bases and J lost 0 bases. CDR1 is SQVTM and CDR2 is ANQGSEA in the germline V gene. The CDR3 is 15 amino acids. The CDR3 nucleotides are TGCAGCGCCACGACTAGCGGGACGAACACCGGGGAGCTGTTTTTT. The encoded protein is CSATTSGTNTGELFF.

The table lists this clonotype with a few counts. The chain is built from TRBV20-1 and TRBJ2-2; TRBD1 matches 9 bases. This CDR3 contains 16 residues. Germline V lookup: CDR1 DFQATT, CDR2 SNEGSKA (reference sequence). V trimming: 4 bases; J trimming: 6 bases; junction bases outside the gene matches: 12. The CDR3 sequence: CSAKKNRGPPPGELFF. The CDR3 bases are TGCAGTGCTAAGAAGAACAGGGGGCCCCCCCCCGGGGAGCTGTTTTTT.

The V call is TRBV5-1, the J call TRBJ2-1; D is unclear. V was pared by 4 bases and J by 1 base, with 9 bases between. Germline CDR1 reads SGHRS; CDR2 reads YFSETQ. This CDR3 has 14 residues. The CDR3 DNA reads as TGCGCCAGCAGCCCCGAGTGGTCCTACAATGAGCAGTTCTTC. This gives the protein CASSPEWSYNEQFF.

In this sample, this clonotype turned up many times. The chain joins TRBV20-1 to TRBJ1-2, with no clear D. Germline lookup yields CDR1 DFQATT and CDR2 SNEGSKA (reference sequence). This CDR3 contains 13 residues. The CDR3 coding sequence is TGCAGCGCCATTAGCGGTGGCGATAGTGGCTACACCTTC. This sequence encodes CSAISGGDSGYTF.

In this sample, this clonotype turned up once. The CDR3 nucleotides are TGCAGTGGCATAGCCGGGACTAGCACAATCTCCTACGAGCAGTACTTC. Translation: CSGIAGTSTISYEQYF. The V and J genes are TRBV20-1 and TRBJ2-7, with 9 bases aligning to TRBD2. The CDR3 consists of 16 residues. Trimming took 7 bases from V and 0 from J; bases not matched to a gene: 13. Germline values: CDR1 DFQATT, CDR2 SNEGSKA (reference sequence).

The chain uses TRBV27 and TRBJ1-6; 8 positions agree with TRBD1. Per the germline V gene, CDR1 is MNHEY and CDR2 is SMNVEV (reference sequence). The CDR3 covers 19 residues. V dropped 3 bases and J dropped 5; count of bases not matched to a gene: 15. The CDR3 is CASSFVMNQTGVNNSPLHF. The CDR3 DNA sequence: TGTGCCAGCAGTTTTGTGATGAACCAGACAGGGGTGAATAATTCACCCCTCCACTTT.

The V gene is TRBV30, the J gene TRBJ2-6; 7 bases fit TRBD1. CDR3 length: 14 residues. CDR1 GTSNPN and CDR2 SVGIG come from the germline V gene (reference sequence). V lost 4 bases, J lost 0 bases, and 0 bases stayed unmatched. This CDR3 is CAWTGGSGANVLTF. The CDR3 bases are TGTGCCTGGACAGGGGGCTCTGGGGCCAACGTCCTGACTTTC.

The chain joins TRBV20-1 to TRBJ2-1; D is possibly TRBD2 (5 bases). The ends were cut back, 3 bases at V and 4 bases at J, with 16 bases in the middle. Germline CDR1 is DFQATT and CDR2 is SNEGSKA (reference sequence). There are 15 residues in the CDR3. Here the CDR3 reads CSASPPWERYNEQFF. In DNA form, the CDR3 reads TGCAGTGCTAGTCCCCCGTGGGAGCGGTACAATGAGCAGTTCTTC.

The genes are TRBV29-1 and TRBJ2-7, with TRBD1 identical over 9 bases. This CDR3 is built from 14 residues. Per the germline V gene, CDR1 is SQVTM and CDR2 is ANQGSEA. J was trimmed by 5 bases and V by 4 bases; bases with no gene match: 9. CDR3 in DNA: TGCAGCGTTGTATCGGGACAGGGTCGGAACGAGCAGTACTTC. Amino acids: CSVVSGQGRNEQYF.

This clonotype was counted ten times or more. The V and J genes are TRBV4-3 and TRBJ2-7, with 8 bases matching TRBD1. CDR1 and CDR2 (germline): LGHNA, YSLEER. Trimming removed 0 bases from V and 2 bases from J; junction bases left unmatched: 0. The CDR3 runs 14 residues. The CDR3 region is CASSQDRGPYEQYF. The CDR3 region has the DNA TGCGCCAGCAGCCAAGACAGGGGGCCCTACGAGCAGTACTTC.

This clonotype came up many times. The chain links TRBV9 to TRBJ2-3; D tentatively reads TRBD1 or TRBD2 (5 bases each). Trimming shortened V by 6 bases and J by 5 bases, and 19 bases separated the two germline ends. Germline V gene sequence: CDR1 SGDLS, CDR2 YYNGEE. CDR3 length: 15 residues. In nucleotides, the CDR3 is TGTGCCAGCACCCTACTCGGGGCGCCCCTAGATACGCAGTATTTT. The encoded protein is CASTLLGAPLDTQYF.

The chain combines TRBV6-1 with TRBJ2-4, with 7 bases identical to TRBD2. Germline V CDR1 and CDR2: MNHNS, SASEGT. The CDR3 is made up of 14 amino acids. Trimming removed 7 bases from V and 3 bases from J; junction bases left unmatched: 6. This CDR3 is CASTAGDFKNIQYF. The CDR3 DNA reads TGTGCCAGCACCGCGGGGGATTTCAAAAACATTCAGTACTTC.

This clonotype was detected only a few times. V usage is TRBV6-4 and J usage is TRBJ1-2; D uncertain. The V end was cut by 2 bases, the J end by 5 bases, with 6 bases between. CDR3 length: 12 residues. Germline V gene sequence: CDR1 MRHNA, CDR2 SNTAGT. The CDR3 nucleotides are TGTGCCAGCAGTGACGGAGAATATGGCTACACCTTC. Its protein product is CASSDGEYGYTF.

This clonotype has just a few counts. The chain couples TRBV27 to TRBJ2-7, with D perhaps matching TRBD1 or TRBD2 (5 bases each). This CDR3 comprises 16 residues. CDR1 is MNHEY and CDR2 is SMNVEV in the germline V gene (reference sequence). Trimming shortened V by 4 bases and J by 2 bases, and 18 bases separated the two germline ends. The DNA of the CDR3 is TGTGCCAGCAGTTCGTTTCCCGGGGCCGTGACCTACGAGCAGTACTTC. This encodes CASSSFPGAVTYEQYF.

In this sample, this clonotype turned up many times. J is TRBJ2-2 and V is TRBV27; 8 bases fit TRBD1. The CDR3 is 16 amino acids. With 1 base clipped from V and 2 bases from J, the junction kept 3 bases outside the gene matches. CDR1 MNHEY and CDR2 SMNVEV come from the germline V gene (reference sequence). The CDR3 region has the DNA TGTGCCAGCAGTTTATGGGCAGGGGGCAACACCGGGGAGCTGTTTTTT. This gives the protein CASSLWAGGNTGELFF.

The chain recombines TRBV7-9 with TRBJ2-5; D is ambiguous. Germline-derived CDR1 and CDR2 are SEHNR and FQNEAQ (reference sequence). CDR3 size: 16 residues. The V end lost 5 bases, the J end lost 3 bases, and 19 bases lay between the germline ends. As DNA, the CDR3 is TGTGCCAGCAGCCCCGGCGTTGGCAGCCCAAAAGAGACCCAGTACTTC. The encoded protein is CASSPGVGSPKETQYF.

J is TRBJ2-1 and V is TRBV7-8; 9 bases map to TRBD2. From germline, CDR1 is SGHVS and CDR2 FQNEAQ. With 5 bases clipped from V and 3 bases from J, the junction kept 8 bases outside the gene matches. CDR3 length equals 16 residues. The CDR3 protein is CASSPIRLADYNEQFF. CDR3 coding DNA: TGTGCCAGCAGCCCGATCCGACTAGCGGACTACAATGAGCAGTTCTTC.

This clonotype came up a few times. CDR3 DNA: TGTGCCAGCAGTTTAGCGCAGAGCGGGGGGCGGCCCAAATCAGATACGCAGTATTTT. As protein: CASSLAQSGGRPKSDTQYF. The rearrangement links TRBV12-3 or TRBV12-4 to TRBJ2-3; TRBD2 aligns across 9 bases. This CDR3 spans 19 amino acids. With V trimmed by 0 bases and J by 4 bases, 14 bases remained unmatched.

This clonotype was seen repeatedly, ten times or more. The chain links TRBV7-2 to TRBJ2-7; D is unresolved. CDR1 and CDR2 (germline): SGHTA, FQGNSA. The CDR3 totals 13 residues. Trimming left V 1 base short and J 2 bases short, with 6 bases between. The CDR3 bases are TGTGCCAGCAGCTTAGGGGTCCCCTACGAGCAGTACTTC. Encoded protein: CASSLGVPYEQYF.

This clonotype was observed many times. The V gene is TRBV2, the J gene TRBJ2-5; 7 nucleotides align to TRBD2. The CDR3 covers 15 residues. J lost 1 base, V lost 8 bases, and 10 bases had no gene match. Germline lookup yields CDR1 SNHLY and CDR2 FYNNEI. Here the CDR3 DNA reads TGTGCCAGCGGCCACGGGACTAACACCCAAGAGACCCAGTACTTC. It is translated as CASGHGTNTQETQYF.

This clonotype was counted a few times. This chain connects TRBV29-1 to TRBJ2-7; D is perhaps TRBD1 (6 bases). CDR3 length: 13 residues. V gave up 6 bases and J gave up 1 base, with 13 bases separating them. The germline V gene has CDR1 SQVTM and CDR2 ANQGSEA. In nucleotides, the CDR3 is TGCAGCGTCCAGACAGGTGAATCCTACGAGCAGTACTTC. Translation: CSVQTGESYEQYF.

The chain combines TRBV6-1 with TRBJ2-1, with TRBD2 matching over 14 bases. This CDR3 contains 18 residues. CDR1 is MNHNS and CDR2 is SASEGT in the germline V gene. With 5 bases clipped from V and 5 bases from J, the junction kept 11 bases outside the gene matches. CDR3 in DNA: TGTGCCAGCAGTCCTACCATGACGGGACTAGCGGGGGACAATGAGCAGTTCTTC. Its translation is CASSPTMTGLAGDNEQFF.

V usage is TRBV21-1 and J usage is TRBJ2-4; the DNA was not compared with TRBD1, the D call given in the table. TRBV21-1 constitutes a pseudogene. This CDR3 spans 14 amino acids. This CDR3 is CASRQEMSKNIQYF. Written as DNA, the CDR3 is TGTGCCAGCCGACAGGAGATGTCCAAAAACATTCAGTACTTC.

This rearrangement joins TRBV24-1 to TRBJ2-1, with 8 bases that match TRBD2. CDR3 length: 13 residues. The junction had 9 bases not matched to a gene; V was cut back by 12 bases and J by 6 bases. Looked up from germline, CDR1 is KGHDR and CDR2 is SFDVKD. The CDR3 loop is CAAASGSSNEQFF. CDR3 in DNA: TGTGCCGCGGCCAGCGGGAGCAGCAATGAGCAGTTCTTC.

This clonotype showed up just a few times. The chain joins TRBV5-1 to TRBJ2-1, with a tentative D call TRBD2 (5 bases). CDR3 length: 16 residues. Germline CDR1 and CDR2: SGHRS and YFSETQ. Trimming cost V 0 bases and J 8 bases, with 18 bases left between them. In nucleotides, the CDR3 is TGCGCCAGCAGCTTGGGAGGGCGGTTGGCATGGGATGAGCAGTTCTTC. Translating gives CASSLGGRLAWDEQFF.

J is TRBJ1-1 and V is TRBV5-6; D unresolved. Germline CDR1 SGHDT, CDR2 YYEEEE. The CDR3 sequence is 13 residues long. Trimming removed 4 bases at V and 8 bases at J, with 15 bases between. Here the CDR3 DNA reads TGTGCCAGCAGCCTGGGGTATAAACGAGAAGCTTTCTTT. Residues: CASSLGYKREAFF.

There are many counts of this clonotype. The chain employs TRBV7-2 and TRBJ2-1; 8 bases map to TRBD1. This CDR3 has 15 residues. Germline CDR1 SGHTA, CDR2 FQGNSA. V lost 4 bases and J lost 12; bases outside the gene matches: 14. CDR3 protein: CASSSFGQGIPRQFF. CDR3 DNA sequence: TGTGCCAGCAGCTCCTTCGGACAGGGTATTCCACGGCAGTTCTTC.